This TCR beta chain was documented in a study of OX40 agonist ivuxolimab in advanced cancers. Study overall: Ivuxolimab, an agonistic anti-OX40 (CD134) antibody, was given to patients. Ivuxolimab was administered intravenously to patients at 0.01 to 10 mg/kg every 2 weeks. Among those enrolled, mean age was 60 years (range roughly 23 to 90) and 75% to 90% were male.

With regard to this clone: Its matching antigen is unknown.

This table comes from immunoSEQ multiplex PCR, and its TCRdb copy is limited to in-frame clones, with some not included. The repertoire holds some 83,000 clones, about 86% seen once, with approximately 2% in the top ten. Germline assignment: CDR1 SGHRS and CDR2 YFSETQ. This CDR3 contains 14 residues. Unmatched junction bases numbered 6, after V lost 4 bases and J lost 6 bases. Findings and limits, study-wide: The CD4+ and CD8+ T cells in the blood had expanded clonally by week 6 at 0.1 to 3.0 mg/kg.

This clonotype originated in an adult with an advanced solid tumor such as melanoma, head and neck, liver or kidney cancer. The specimen was CD4+ or CD8+ T cells sorted from blood, collected in a trial of the OX40 agonist ivuxolimab. This rearrangement joins TRBV5-1 to TRBJ2-7, with 11 positions matching TRBD1. In DNA form, the CDR3 reads TGCGCCAGCAGCCACGGACAGGGGGCTCCCGAGCAGTACTTC. It yields the protein CASSHGQGAPEQYF.